Below are 18 T cell receptor beta chains sequenced from a single sample in a study of a mutant IDH1 vaccine in newly diagnosed glioma. Time point indicated: week 11, during vaccination. The investigators gave 300 ug of mutant IDH1 20-mer peptide in each vaccine dose, together with topical imiquimod. No antigen has been assigned to these receptors. The table came from immunoSEQ multiplex PCR; TCRdb's copy has only in-frame clones and leaves some out. The sample has around 40,000 clones, roughly 84% seen once; the top ten hold about 2.3%. The material was PBMCs, obtained from a glioma patient whose treatment included an IDH1 peptide vaccine. The receptors stem from a man in his forties with glioma.

CDR3 loop: CASSISLSSYEQYF. The CDR3 DNA reads TGTGCCAGCAGCATAAGCCTCAGCTCCTACGAGCAGTACTTC. This chain joins TRBV9 and TRBJ2-7; no clear D. The CDR3 extends over 14 amino acids. Germline V CDR1 and CDR2: SGDLS, YYNGEE. The V end lost 4 bases, the J end lost 0 bases, and 11 bases lay between the germline ends.

The chain carries TRBV7-8 and TRBJ1-5; D gene uncertain. V lost 6 bases to trimming and J lost 7 bases, with 7 bases between them. The CDR3 is 11 amino acids. The V gene's germline CDR1 is SGHVS and CDR2 FQNEAQ. The CDR3 nucleotides are TGTGCCAGCAGGGAGAGGCAGCCCCAGCATTTT. Protein: CASRERQPQHF.

For the CDR3, the DNA is TGTGCCAGCACCCGGGGGGAGAACTATGGCTACACCTTC. It encodes CASTRGENYGYTF. J is TRBJ1-2 and V is TRBV7-9; the D gene is possibly TRBD1 (5 bases). In germline, CDR1 is SEHNR, CDR2 FQNEAQ (reference sequence). Trimming removed 7 bases at V and 2 bases at J, with 11 bases between. The CDR3 is 13 residues long.

This clone occurred once. The chain uses TRBV6-5 and TRBJ2-4; no reliable D call. CDR1 and CDR2 (germline): MNHEY, SVGAGI. Between the trimmed V and J ends, which lost 7 bases and 0 bases, there was a span of 13 bases. The CDR3 extends over 15 amino acids. The CDR3 nucleotides are TGTGCCAGCAAAAAGAGTCTACTAGCCAAAAACATTCAGTACTTC. Translated: CASKKSLLAKNIQYF.

The chain links TRBV19 to TRBJ1-2; D is uncertain. V lost 5 bases, J lost 2 bases, and 9 bases lay in between. The CDR3 covers 13 residues. In germline, CDR1 is LNHDA, CDR2 SQIVND (reference sequence). CDR3 sequence: CASSPGPNYGYTF. CDR3 in DNA: TGTGCCAGTAGTCCAGGACCGAACTATGGCTACACCTTC.

V gene TRBV5-1 combines with J gene TRBJ2-7; D possibly corresponds to TRBD2 (5 bases). Germline lookup yields CDR1 SGHRS and CDR2 YFSETQ. Trimming removed 4 bases from V and 9 bases from J, with 11 bases in between. This CDR3 comprises 11 residues. The CDR3 reads CASSPGKGQYF. CDR3 sequence (DNA): TGCGCCAGCAGCCCGGGAAAGGGGCAGTACTTC.

This clone was seen only once. The J gene is TRBJ1-4, the V gene TRBV7-9; 11 nucleotides agree with TRBD1. The CDR3 runs 16 residues. CDR1 and CDR2 from the germline V gene are SEHNR and FQNEAQ (reference sequence). J was trimmed by 5 bases and V by 1 base; bases with no gene match: 3. CDR3 amino acids: CASSLGGQGENEKLFF. The CDR3 region has the DNA TGTGCCAGCAGCTTAGGGGGACAGGGGGAAAATGAAAAACTGTTTTTT.

This rearrangement joins TRBV7-9 to TRBJ2-1; 7 bases are a match to TRBD2. The germline V gene has CDR1 SEHNR and CDR2 FQNEAQ (reference sequence). The CDR3 contains 14 residues. The CDR3 DNA is TGTGCGCTTTCTGGCGGGAGCTCCTACAATGAGCAGTTCTTC. The encoded protein is CALSGGSSYNEQFF.

A single count supports this clone. The rearrangement joins TRBV6-5 to TRBJ1-1, with a tentative D call TRBD1 (5 bases). Germline-derived CDR1 and CDR2 are MNHEY and SVGAGI. The V gene lost 0 bases and the J gene lost 7 bases, with 15 bases spanning the gap. This CDR3 is built from 15 residues. The CDR3 region has the DNA TGTGCCAGCAGTTACTCGACCCAGGGAAGACGTGAAGCTTTCTTT. It yields the protein CASSYSTQGRREAFF.

The chain couples TRBV11-1 to TRBJ2-6; TRBD1 is a possible D gene (5 bases). The CDR3 contains 15 residues. Germline CDR1 reads SGHAT; CDR2 reads FQDESV (reference sequence). V was pared by 6 bases and J by 2 bases, with 11 bases between. The CDR3 nucleotides read TGTGCCAGCAGACACGAAGGGGCTGGGGCCAACGTCCTGACTTTC. Residues: CASRHEGAGANVLTF.

The V gene is TRBV7-2, the J gene TRBJ2-2; no reliable D call. The CDR3 is 14 amino acids. The germline V gene has CDR1 SGHTA and CDR2 FQGNSA. Trimming stripped 5 bases from V and 4 bases from J, with 11 bases between. The CDR3 DNA follows: TGTGCCAGCAGCGCCCAGCTGGTCACCGGGGAGCTGTTTTTT. It specifies CASSAQLVTGELFF.

The chain links TRBV29-1 to TRBJ1-5, with 10 nucleotides matching TRBD1. The CDR3 sequence is 14 residues long. J lost 5 bases, V lost 6 bases, and 7 bases had no gene match. From germline, CDR1 is SQVTM and CDR2 ANQGSEA. In nucleotides, the CDR3 is TGCAGCGTCCGGACAGGGGGGTTCGATCAGCCCCAGCATTTT. Its translation: CSVRTGGFDQPQHF.

V and J are TRBV5-1 and TRBJ1-2, with D perhaps matching TRBD1 (6 bases). This CDR3 is 14 amino acids long. V was trimmed by 4 bases and J by 8 bases, leaving 18 bases between them. The germline V gene has CDR1 SGHRS and CDR2 YFSETQ. The DNA of the CDR3 is TGCGCCAGCAGCCCCAGCCCGGACAGCTCGGGCTACACCTTC. It codes for CASSPSPDSSGYTF. Full variable domain (remainder filled in from reference TRBV5-1 and TRBJ1-2): KAGVTQTPRYLIKTRGQQVTLSCSPISGHRSVSWYQQTPGQGLQFLFEYFSETQRNKGNFPGRFSGRQFSNSRSEMNVSTLELGDSALYLCASSPSPDSSGYTFGSGTRLTVV.

The chain is built from TRBV13 and TRBJ2-5; D is perhaps TRBD1 (5 bases). This CDR3 comprises 15 residues. V lost 5 bases and J lost 5, with 18 bases in between. Germline V gene sequence: CDR1 PRHDT, CDR2 FYEKMQ (reference sequence). CDR3 sequence reads: CASSLPRGLGETQYF. The CDR3 DNA reads TGTGCCAGCAGCCTCCCTAGGGGCTTAGGGGAGACCCAGTACTTC.

The chain carries TRBV7-9 and TRBJ2-3; D perhaps matches TRBD1 (6 bases). Between the trimmed V and J ends, which lost 11 bases and 5 bases, there was a span of 17 bases. This CDR3 has 13 amino acids. CDR1 is SEHNR, CDR2 FQNEAQ, per germline (reference sequence). CDR3 loop: CAGGGGSLDTQYF. CDR3 coding DNA: TGTGCCGGAGGTGGGGGCTCACTAGATACGCAGTATTTT.

This clone showed up just a few times. The chain carries TRBV7-7 and TRBJ2-5; D is unclear. CDR1 is SSHAT and CDR2 is FNYEAQ in the germline V gene (reference sequence). The length of the CDR3 is 12 residues. Deletions cut 3 bases from V and 5 bases from J, with 7 bases between. The CDR3 DNA follows: TGTGCCAGCAGCTTTAATGGTGAGACCCAGTACTTC. Translated, it gives CASSFNGETQYF. The full variable domain, rest sourced from reference TRBV7-7 and TRBJ2-5, is GAGVSQSPRYKVTKRGQDVTLRCDPISSHATLYWYQQALGQGPEFLTYFNYEAQPDKSGLPSDRFSAERPEGSISTLTIQRTEQRDSAMYRCASSFNGETQYFGPGTRLLVL.

The rearrangement links TRBV9 to TRBJ2-7; possible D gene TRBD2, 7 bases. Per germline, CDR1 SGDLS and CDR2 YYNGEE. The CDR3 extends over 15 amino acids. Trimming shortened V by 4 bases and J by 7 bases, and 21 bases separated the two germline ends. The CDR3: CASSPGGQPRVEQYF. The CDR3 region has the DNA TGTGCCAGCAGCCCGGGGGGACAACCGAGGGTAGAGCAGTACTTC.

This clone appeared a single time. The chain has TRBV4-1 and TRBJ1-4; 9 positions agree with TRBD1. CDR1 and CDR2 from the germline V gene are MGHRA and YSYEKL. The length of the CDR3 is 16 residues. Trimming took 0 bases from V and 7 from J; bases not matched to a gene: 6. CDR3 DNA sequence: TGCGCCAGCAGCCAAGACGGACAGGGGAGGGGTGAAAAACTGTTTTTT. Translating gives CASSQDGQGRGEKLFF.